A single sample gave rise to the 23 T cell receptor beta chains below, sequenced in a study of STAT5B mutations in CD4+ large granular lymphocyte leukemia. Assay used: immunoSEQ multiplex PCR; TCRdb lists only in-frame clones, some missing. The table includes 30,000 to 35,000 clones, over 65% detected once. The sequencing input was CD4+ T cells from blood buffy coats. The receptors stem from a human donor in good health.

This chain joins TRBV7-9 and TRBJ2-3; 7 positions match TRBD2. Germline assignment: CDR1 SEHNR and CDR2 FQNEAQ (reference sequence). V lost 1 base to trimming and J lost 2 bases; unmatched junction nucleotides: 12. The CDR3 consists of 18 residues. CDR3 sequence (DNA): TGTGCCAGCAGCTTAGTGGGGAGTGGTGCGGGAGCCACAGATACGCAGTATTTT. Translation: CASSLVGSGAGATDTQYF.

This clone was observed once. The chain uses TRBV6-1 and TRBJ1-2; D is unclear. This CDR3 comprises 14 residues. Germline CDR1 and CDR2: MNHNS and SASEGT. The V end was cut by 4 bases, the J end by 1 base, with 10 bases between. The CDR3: CASSVGWDNYGYTF. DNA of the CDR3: TGTGCCAGCAGTGTGGGATGGGATAACTATGGCTACACCTTC.

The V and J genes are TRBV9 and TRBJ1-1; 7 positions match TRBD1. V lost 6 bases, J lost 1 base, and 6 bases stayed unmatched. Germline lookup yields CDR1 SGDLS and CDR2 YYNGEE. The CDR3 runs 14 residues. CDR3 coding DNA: TGTGCCAGCACCCGGGACAGCTCGAACACTGAAGCTTTCTTT. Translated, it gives CASTRDSSNTEAFF.

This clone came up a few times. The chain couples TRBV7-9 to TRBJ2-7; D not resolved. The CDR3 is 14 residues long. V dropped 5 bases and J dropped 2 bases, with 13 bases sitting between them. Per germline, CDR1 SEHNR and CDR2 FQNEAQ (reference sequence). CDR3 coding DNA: TGTGCCAGCAGCGATACAAAGGGCCCCTACGAGCAGTACTTC. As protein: CASSDTKGPYEQYF. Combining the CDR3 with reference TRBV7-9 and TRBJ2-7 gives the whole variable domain DTGVSQNPRHKITKRGQNVTFRCDPISEHNRLYWYRQTLGQGPEFLTYFQNEAQLEKSRLLSDRFSAERPKGSFSTLEIQRTEQGDSAMYLCASSDTKGPYEQYFGPGTRLTVT.

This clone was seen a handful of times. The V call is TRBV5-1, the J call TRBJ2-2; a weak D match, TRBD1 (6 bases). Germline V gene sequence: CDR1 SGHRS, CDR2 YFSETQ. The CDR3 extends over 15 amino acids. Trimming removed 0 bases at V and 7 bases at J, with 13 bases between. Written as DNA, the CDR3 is TGCGCCAGCAGCTTGGCCCCAGGGGCAAACGGGGAGCTGTTTTTT. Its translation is CASSLAPGANGELFF.

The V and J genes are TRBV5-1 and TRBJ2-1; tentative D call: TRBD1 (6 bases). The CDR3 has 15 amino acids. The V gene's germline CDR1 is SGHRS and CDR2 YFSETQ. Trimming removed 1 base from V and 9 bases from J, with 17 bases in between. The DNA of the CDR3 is TGCGCCAGCAGCTTGTCGGTCAGGGGAAGGGGTGAGCAGTTCTTC. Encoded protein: CASSLSVRGRGEQFF. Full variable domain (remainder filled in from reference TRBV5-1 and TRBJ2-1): KAGVTQTPRYLIKTRGQQVTLSCSPISGHRSVSWYQQTPGQGLQFLFEYFSETQRNKGNFPGRFSGRQFSNSRSEMNVSTLELGDSALYLCASSLSVRGRGEQFFGPGTRLTVL.

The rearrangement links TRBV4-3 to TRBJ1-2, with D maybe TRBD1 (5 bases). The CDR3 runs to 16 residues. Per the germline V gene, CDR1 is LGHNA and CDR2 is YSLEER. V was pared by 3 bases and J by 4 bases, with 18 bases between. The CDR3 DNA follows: TGCGCCAGCAGCCAGGACCTTGTGCGGGGGTCCTATGGCTACACCTTC. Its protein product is CASSQDLVRGSYGYTF.

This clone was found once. The CDR3, as DNA: TGCGCCAGCAGCTTGCCGGACAGGGGTAATTCACCCCTCCACTTT. Translated: CASSLPDRGNSPLHF. The chain joins TRBV5-1 to TRBJ1-6, with 9 bases matching TRBD1. V was clipped by 1 base and J by 6 bases; unmatched bases: 2. The germline gives CDR1 SGHRS, CDR2 YFSETQ. The CDR3 has 15 residues. The full variable domain, in which reference TRBV5-1 and TRBJ1-6 provide the parts outside the CDR3, is KAGVTQTPRYLIKTRGQQVTLSCSPISGHRSVSWYQQTPGQGLQFLFEYFSETQRNKGNFPGRFSGRQFSNSRSEMNVSTLELGDSALYLCASSLPDRGNSPLHFGNGTRLTVT.

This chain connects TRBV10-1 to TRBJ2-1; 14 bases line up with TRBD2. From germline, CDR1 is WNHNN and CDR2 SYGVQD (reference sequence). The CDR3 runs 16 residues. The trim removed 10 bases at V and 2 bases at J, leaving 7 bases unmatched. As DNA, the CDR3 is TGCGCCACGGGGACTAGCGGGAGTTCGACCTACAATGAGCAGTTCTTC. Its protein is CATGTSGSSTYNEQFF.

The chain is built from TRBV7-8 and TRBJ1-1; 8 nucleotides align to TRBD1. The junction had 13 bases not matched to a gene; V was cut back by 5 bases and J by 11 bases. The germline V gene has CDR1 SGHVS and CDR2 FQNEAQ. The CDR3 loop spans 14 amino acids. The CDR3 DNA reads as TGTGCCAGCAGCCCGATGGACAGGGACCCAGGGGCTTTCTTT. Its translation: CASSPMDRDPGAFF.

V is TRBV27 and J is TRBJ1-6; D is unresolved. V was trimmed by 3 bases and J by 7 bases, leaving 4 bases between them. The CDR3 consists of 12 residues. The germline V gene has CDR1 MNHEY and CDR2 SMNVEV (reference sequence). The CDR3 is CASSFRNSPLHF. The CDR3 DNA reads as TGTGCCAGCAGTTTTCGGAATTCACCCCTCCACTTT.

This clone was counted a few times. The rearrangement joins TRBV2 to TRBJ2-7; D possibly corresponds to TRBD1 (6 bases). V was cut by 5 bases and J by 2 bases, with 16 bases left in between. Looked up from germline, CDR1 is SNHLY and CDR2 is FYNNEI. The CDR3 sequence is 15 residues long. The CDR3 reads CASSIGQLGPYEQYF. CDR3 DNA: TGTGCCAGCAGTATAGGACAGTTGGGTCCCTACGAGCAGTACTTC.

The CDR3 DNA reads as TGTGCCAGCAGACCCCCAGGGGGCCCCAACGAAAAACTGTTTTTT. Encoded protein: CASRPPGGPNEKLFF. J is TRBJ1-4 and V is TRBV7-2, with 8 bases aligning to TRBD1. Germline loops: CDR1 SGHTA, CDR2 FQGNSA. Trimming took 6 bases from V and 8 from J; bases not matched to a gene: 11. This CDR3 spans 15 amino acids.

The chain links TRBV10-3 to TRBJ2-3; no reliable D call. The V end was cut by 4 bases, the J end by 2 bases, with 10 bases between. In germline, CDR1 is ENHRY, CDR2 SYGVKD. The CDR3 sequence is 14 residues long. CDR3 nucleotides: TGTGCCATCAGTGCGGGTCAGAACACAGATACGCAGTATTTT. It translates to CAISAGQNTDTQYF.

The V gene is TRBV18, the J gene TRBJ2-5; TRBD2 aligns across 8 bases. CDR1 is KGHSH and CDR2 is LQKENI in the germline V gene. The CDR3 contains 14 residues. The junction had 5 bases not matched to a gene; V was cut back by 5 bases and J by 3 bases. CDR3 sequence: CASSLSGREETQYF. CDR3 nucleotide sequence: TGTGCCAGCTCATTAAGCGGGAGAGAAGAGACCCAGTACTTC.

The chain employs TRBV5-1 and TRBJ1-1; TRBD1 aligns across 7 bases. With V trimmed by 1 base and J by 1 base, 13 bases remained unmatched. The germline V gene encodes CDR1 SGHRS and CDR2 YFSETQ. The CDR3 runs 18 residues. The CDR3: CASSLLVTGQKKNTEAFF. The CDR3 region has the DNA TGCGCCAGCAGCTTGTTGGTGACAGGGCAGAAGAAGAACACTGAAGCTTTCTTT.

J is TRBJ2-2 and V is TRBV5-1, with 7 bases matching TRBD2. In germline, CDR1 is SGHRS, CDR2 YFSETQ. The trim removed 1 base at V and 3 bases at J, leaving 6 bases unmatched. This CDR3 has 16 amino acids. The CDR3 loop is CASSLMSGGDTGELFF. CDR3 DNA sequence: TGCGCCAGCAGCTTGATGAGTGGGGGGGACACCGGGGAGCTGTTTTTT.

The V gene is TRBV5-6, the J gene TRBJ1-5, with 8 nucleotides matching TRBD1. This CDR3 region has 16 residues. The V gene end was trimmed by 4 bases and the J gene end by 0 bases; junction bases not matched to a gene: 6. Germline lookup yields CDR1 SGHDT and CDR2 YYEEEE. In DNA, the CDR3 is TGTGCCAGCAGCACTGGGACAGGCGATAGCAATCAGCCCCAGCATTTT. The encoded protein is CASSTGTGDSNQPQHF. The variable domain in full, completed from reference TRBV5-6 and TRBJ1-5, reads DAGVTQSPTHLIKTRGQQVTLRCSPKSGHDTVSWYQQALGQGPQFIFQYYEEEERQRGNFPDRFSGHQFPNYSSELNVNALLLGDSALYLCASSTGTGDSNQPQHFGDGTRLSIL.

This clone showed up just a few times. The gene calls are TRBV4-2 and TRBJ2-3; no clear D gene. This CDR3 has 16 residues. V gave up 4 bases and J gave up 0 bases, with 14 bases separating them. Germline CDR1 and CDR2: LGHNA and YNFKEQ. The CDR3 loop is CASSLQWGASTDTQYF. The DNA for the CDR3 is TGTGCCAGCAGCCTCCAGTGGGGTGCTAGCACAGATACGCAGTATTTT.

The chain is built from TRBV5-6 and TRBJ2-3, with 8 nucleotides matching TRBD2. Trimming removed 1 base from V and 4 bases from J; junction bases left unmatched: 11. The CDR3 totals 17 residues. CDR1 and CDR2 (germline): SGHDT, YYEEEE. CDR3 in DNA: TGTGCCAGCAGCTTGCTTACGGAGCGGGAGATTTCAGATACGCAGTATTTT. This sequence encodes CASSLLTEREISDTQYF.

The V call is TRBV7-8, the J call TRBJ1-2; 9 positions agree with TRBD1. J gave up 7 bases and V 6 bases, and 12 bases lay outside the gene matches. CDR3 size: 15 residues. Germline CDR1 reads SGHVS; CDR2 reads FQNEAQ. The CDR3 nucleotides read TGTGCCAGCAGGAACGTCCGGGACAGGGTTTCTGGCTACACCTTC. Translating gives CASRNVRDRVSGYTF.

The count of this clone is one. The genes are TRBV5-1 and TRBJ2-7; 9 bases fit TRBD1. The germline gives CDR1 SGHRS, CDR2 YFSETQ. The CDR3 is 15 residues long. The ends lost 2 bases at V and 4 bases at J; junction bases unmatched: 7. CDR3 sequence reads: CASSLGTGFQYEQYF. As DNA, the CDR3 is TGCGCCAGCAGCTTAGGGACAGGGTTCCAATACGAGCAGTACTTC.

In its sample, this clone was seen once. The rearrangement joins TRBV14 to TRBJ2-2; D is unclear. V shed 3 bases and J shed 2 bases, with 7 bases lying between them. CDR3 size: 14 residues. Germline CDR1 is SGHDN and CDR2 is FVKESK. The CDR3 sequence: CASSQTLNTGELFF. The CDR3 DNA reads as TGTGCCAGCAGCCAGACCCTTAACACCGGGGAGCTGTTTTTT.